This T cell receptor (beta chain) originates from a study of blood T cells in healthy people across ages. Through a sample-barcoded 5' primer and a J-beta primer mix, a second PCR was run for roughly 6 to 12 cycles. Individual samples furnished no less than 3 million CDR3-containing paired-end reads apiece. TCRdb itself ran the 5' RACE reads through MiXCR, one entry per CDR3 protein. In the table there are 980,000 or so distinct CDR3 sequences, under 50% of which are singletons. A few counts support this clonotype. CDR1 and CDR2 from the germline V gene are SGDLS and YYNGEE. The CDR3 has 16 residues. Losses at the gene ends were 2 bases for V and 7 bases for J; bases not matched to a gene: 13.

The chain couples TRBV9 to TRBJ2-7; 9 bases line up with TRBD1. The clonotype was recovered from a man aged 25-45 years in good health. Sequenced sample: blood. For the CDR3, the DNA is TGTGCCAGCAGCGTGGAGCCGGGACAGGGTCTTTTGGAGCAGTACTTC. Its protein is CASSVEPGQGLLEQYF.